What follows describes a single T cell receptor (beta chain). The data belong to a study of blood T cell repertoires in COVID-19. Overall study: Samples taken during acute and convalescent COVID-19 were collected in the United States, Italy and Spain. PBMCs, B-cell-depleted T cells, or T cells were the source of the cDNA or gDNA that made up the material.

The CDR3 spans 11 residues. CDR1 and CDR2 (germline): LGHNT, FRNRAP. V dropped 1 base and J dropped 7 bases, with 2 bases sitting between them. Study processing details: Quantification of nucleated cells was approximated via reference gene primer amplification. Sequencing used immunoSEQ multiplex PCR; TCRdb keeps in-frame clones, though not all of them. Clone size and V and J calls were adopted from that table, with D and trimming inferred from the DNA. The sample yields about 150,000 clones, roughly 84% seen once. The V gene is TRBV12-5, the J gene TRBJ2-1; no clear D. Sequences were obtained from peripheral blood. The TCR comes from a man aged 18 to 30 with active or convalescent COVID-19. Written as DNA, the CDR3 is TGTGCTAGTGGTTTGGCAAATGAGCAGTTCTTC. This sequence encodes CASGLANEQFF. Full variable domain (outside the CDR3, taken from reference TRBV12-5 and TRBJ2-1): DARVTQTPRHKVTEMGQEVTMRCQPILGHNTVFWYRQTMMQGLELLAYFRNRAPLDDSGMPKDRFSAEMPDATLATLKIQPSEPRDSAVYFCASGLANEQFFGPGTRLTVL.